Presented here are 21 T cell receptor beta chains from one specimen sequenced in a study of cytomegalovirus exposure and HLA in healthy donors. Both 60 Vbeta primers and 13 Jbeta primers went into the PCR. Measured with immunoSEQ multiplex PCR; TCRdb has only the in-frame clones, and not every one. The repertoire holds around 140,000 clones, with 66% as singletons. The sequencing input was PBMCs. The receptors were sampled from a woman aged 55-70 years in good health and CMV-seronegative.

The V call is TRBV28, the J call TRBJ1-1, with D perhaps TRBD1 (5 bases). V lost 6 bases to trimming and J lost 6 bases, with 17 bases between them. CDR3 size: 14 residues. Germline CDR1 reads MDHEN; CDR2 reads SYDVKM. The CDR3 DNA follows: TGTGCCAGCAGGCCCCGGGGGGGAGGGGCTGAAGCTTTCTTT. Its translation: CASRPRGGGAEAFF.

The V call is TRBV2, the J call TRBJ1-6, with 7 nucleotides matching TRBD1. This CDR3 is 19 amino acids long. Germline assignment: CDR1 SNHLY and CDR2 FYNNEI. V lost 5 bases and J lost 0; bases outside the gene matches: 13. CDR3 sequence: CASSSRTYRGSSYNSPLHF. CDR3 bases: TGTGCCAGCAGTAGTAGAACCTACAGGGGCAGCTCCTATAATTCACCCCTCCACTTT.

This clone has more than one count but fewer than ten. V is TRBV7-2 and J is TRBJ2-5, with no clear D. Trimming took 0 bases from V and 1 from J, leaving 9 bases between them. Germline V CDR1 and CDR2: SGHTA, FQGNSA. The CDR3 runs to 15 residues. The CDR3 reads CASSLAGKSQETQYF. The DNA for the CDR3 is TGTGCCAGCAGCTTAGCGGGCAAAAGCCAAGAGACCCAGTACTTC. The variable domain in full, with the rest retrieved from reference TRBV7-2 and TRBJ2-5, is GAGVSQSPSNKVTEKGKDVELRCDPISGHTALYWYRQSLGQGLEFLIYFQGNSAPDKSGLPSDRFSAERTGGSVSTLTIQRTQQEDSAVYLCASSLAGKSQETQYFGPGTRLLVL.

V gene TRBV10-3 combines with J gene TRBJ1-1; no reliable D call. This CDR3 has 13 residues. Germline CDR1 is ENHRY and CDR2 is SYGVKD. With 3 bases removed from V and 1 base from J, the gap between germline ends came to 6 bases. CDR3 sequence: CAISEKQNTEAFF. The CDR3 nucleotides read TGTGCCATCAGTGAAAAGCAGAACACTGAAGCTTTCTTT.

The chain is built from TRBV25-1 and TRBJ1-4; 11 nucleotides agree with TRBD1. The germline V gene encodes CDR1 MGHDK and CDR2 SYGVNS. CDR3 length equals 15 residues. V trimming: 3 bases; J trimming: 8 bases; junction bases outside the gene matches: 5. This CDR3 reads CASSEGDRGDEKLFF. The CDR3 region has the DNA TGTGCCAGCAGTGAGGGGGACAGGGGGGACGAAAAACTGTTTTTT.

Written as DNA, the CDR3 is TGTGCCAGCAGCCACGGACAGGGGGGAACTAATGAAAAACTGTTTTTT. Protein: CASSHGQGGTNEKLFF. This rearrangement joins TRBV5-5 to TRBJ1-4; 10 bases agree with TRBD1. This CDR3 has 16 amino acids. The V gene's germline CDR1 is SGHKS and CDR2 YYEKEE (reference sequence). V lost 4 bases, J lost 1 base, and 4 bases stayed unmatched.

This clone was observed many times. The chain recombines TRBV21-1 with TRBJ1-5; TRBD1, the table's D call, was not compared with the DNA. TRBV21-1 has pseudogene status. This CDR3 has 16 residues. DNA for the CDR3: TGTGCCAGCAGCAAAAATGGGAACAGGGGCGAATTAGCCCAGCATTTT. This codes for CASSKNGNRGELAQHF.

This clone has just a few counts. This sequence joins TRBV4-2 and TRBJ2-3; D might be TRBD1 (5 bases). Trimming cost V 1 base and J 1 base, with 9 bases left between them. Per germline, CDR1 LGHNA and CDR2 YNFKEQ. CDR3 length: 15 residues. The CDR3 DNA follows: TGTGCCAGCAGCCAAGGGGTAGGGGGCACAGATACGCAGTATTTT. It encodes CASSQGVGGTDTQYF.

The rearrangement joins TRBV5-1 to TRBJ2-5, with D possibly being TRBD1 (5 bases). V lost 0 bases, J lost 5 bases, and 8 bases lay in between. The CDR3 length is 13 residues. The germline CDR1 and CDR2 sequences are SGHRS and YFSETQ. CDR3 DNA: TGCGCCAGCAGCTTGGAAGGGGTTGAGACCCAGTACTTC. The encoded protein is CASSLEGVETQYF. The full variable domain, in which reference TRBV5-1 and TRBJ2-5 provide the parts outside the CDR3, is KAGVTQTPRYLIKTRGQQVTLSCSPISGHRSVSWYQQTPGQGLQFLFEYFSETQRNKGNFPGRFSGRQFSNSRSEMNVSTLELGDSALYLCASSLEGVETQYFGPGTRLLVL.

This clone appeared a single time. This rearrangement joins TRBV28 to TRBJ1-4; no clear D. Germline CDR1 is MDHEN and CDR2 is SYDVKM. Trimming cost V 3 bases and J 5 bases, with 10 bases left between them. This CDR3 region has 14 residues. The CDR3 loop reads CASSFTRVNEKLFF. CDR3 nucleotides: TGTGCCAGCAGTTTTACCCGGGTAAATGAAAAACTGTTTTTT.

This chain uses TRBV2 with TRBJ2-7; 7 bases align to TRBD1. The CDR3 has 16 residues. With 6 bases clipped from V and 5 bases from J, the junction kept 16 bases outside the gene matches. Germline V gene data show CDR1 as SNHLY and CDR2 as FYNNEI. The CDR3 sequence is CASRRDLRQGPNEQYF. The CDR3 nucleotides read TGTGCCAGCAGGAGGGACCTTAGACAGGGACCAAACGAGCAGTACTTC.

The chain employs TRBV7-8 and TRBJ2-3; TRBD1 aligns across 7 bases. CDR1 and CDR2 (germline): SGHVS, FQNEAQ. The CDR3 is 15 amino acids. The ends lost 1 base at V and 4 bases at J; junction bases unmatched: 5. In DNA form, the CDR3 reads TGTGCCAGCAGCTTAGTACAGGGGTTTTCAGATACGCAGTATTTT. Residues: CASSLVQGFSDTQYF.

The rearrangement joins TRBV9 to TRBJ2-7; TRBD1 matches at 10 bases. The junction had 9 bases not matched to a gene; V was cut back by 4 bases and J by 5 bases. This CDR3 region has 15 residues. In germline, CDR1 is SGDLS, CDR2 YYNGEE. CDR3 amino acids: CASSLGTGAVHEQYF. In nucleotides, the CDR3 is TGTGCCAGCAGCCTCGGGACAGGGGCCGTCCACGAGCAGTACTTC.

This chain connects TRBV7-9 to TRBJ1-2; D might be TRBD1 (6 bases). CDR1 is SEHNR, CDR2 FQNEAQ, per germline (reference sequence). Trimming stripped 5 bases from V and 4 bases from J, with 14 bases between. The CDR3 runs 14 residues. CDR3 region: CASSQRQDTYGYTF. For the CDR3, the DNA is TGTGCCAGCAGCCAACGACAGGATACCTATGGCTACACCTTC.

As DNA, the CDR3 is TGTGCCAGCAGCACCCGGACAGGGAAGACCTATGGCTACACCTTC. This sequence encodes CASSTRTGKTYGYTF. This chain joins TRBV7-9 and TRBJ1-2; 8 bases align to TRBD1. J gave up 4 bases and V 5 bases, and 9 bases lay outside the gene matches. The CDR3 contains 15 residues. The germline V gene encodes CDR1 SEHNR and CDR2 FQNEAQ (reference sequence).

V is TRBV7-3 and J is TRBJ2-2, with 13 bases that match TRBD2. Per the germline V gene, CDR1 is SGHTA and CDR2 is FQGTGA. V trimming: 5 bases; J trimming: 1 base; junction bases outside the gene matches: 4. The CDR3 runs 17 residues. CDR3 DNA: TGTGCCAGCAGCCCGACTAGCGGGGGGTGGAACACCGGGGAGCTGTTTTTT. Translation: CASSPTSGGWNTGELFF. Looking up the rest from reference TRBV7-3 and TRBJ2-2 gives the full variable domain: GAGVSQTPSNKVTEKGKYVELRCDPISGHTALYWYRQSLGQGPEFLIYFQGTGAADDSGLPNDRFFAVRPEGSVSTLKIQRTERGDSAVYLCASSPTSGGWNTGELFFGEGSRLTVL.

This rearrangement joins TRBV7-6 to TRBJ2-2; possible D gene TRBD1, 5 bases. In germline, CDR1 is SGHVS, CDR2 FNYEAQ. The CDR3 spans 14 residues. V lost 5 bases and J lost 1, with 8 bases in between. The DNA of the CDR3 is TGTGCCAGCAGCCGTCAGGGGAACACCGGGGAGCTGTTTTTT. Its translation is CASSRQGNTGELFF.

This sequence joins TRBV7-9 and TRBJ2-5; the D is unclear. The CDR3 runs to 14 residues. Trimming stripped 4 bases from V and 0 bases from J, with 9 bases between. From germline, CDR1 is SEHNR and CDR2 FQNEAQ (reference sequence). The CDR3 nucleotides are TGTGCCAGCAGCTCCCAGTCGTACCAAGAGACCCAGTACTTC. Its protein product is CASSSQSYQETQYF.

The CDR3 DNA is TGTGCCAGCCAATCTAGCGGATACAATGAGCAGTTCTTC. Its protein is CASQSSGYNEQFF. The genes are TRBV6-5 and TRBJ2-1, with 7 bases fitting TRBD2. CDR1 MNHEY and CDR2 SVGAGI come from the germline V gene. The CDR3 has 13 amino acids. V gave up 8 bases and J gave up 4 bases; unmatched junction bases: 5.

The chain is built from TRBV7-2 and TRBJ2-7, with TRBD2 matching over 7 bases. Germline values: CDR1 SGHTA, CDR2 FQGNSA. J gave up 5 bases and V 3 bases, and 10 bases lay outside the gene matches. This CDR3 contains 15 residues. In nucleotides, the CDR3 is TGTGCCAGCAGCTTTGGCGAACTAGCGTTAAACGAGCAGTACTTC. It encodes CASSFGELALNEQYF.

The chain combines TRBV10-3 with TRBJ1-6; 8 nucleotides agree with TRBD1. The CDR3 extends over 17 amino acids. Germline CDR1 reads ENHRY; CDR2 reads SYGVKD. V lost 0 bases and J lost 6; bases outside the gene matches: 7. CDR3 region: CAISESGQGITNSPLHF. DNA of the CDR3: TGTGCCATCAGTGAGTCTGGACAGGGAATCACTAATTCACCCCTCCACTTT.